The 27 T cell receptor beta chains in this list originate from one sample, sequenced in a study of blood T cell repertoires in COVID-19. Generated by immunoSEQ multiplex PCR, the TCRdb table keeps only in-frame clones and is missing some. The data hold a few hundred thousand clones, with more than 75% observed a single time. The sample was peripheral blood. The source of these receptors is a man aged 50 to 60 who had recovered from COVID-19.

Only one count was recorded for this clone. V usage is TRBV6-5 and J usage is TRBJ1-2; D ambiguous. Trimming took off 0 bases at V and 8 bases at J, with 13 bases between the two ends. The length of the CDR3 is 14 residues. CDR1 MNHEY and CDR2 SVGAGI come from the germline V gene. Here the CDR3 reads CASSYSDSAGGYTF. The DNA of the CDR3 is TGTGCCAGCAGTTACTCAGATTCCGCGGGGGGCTACACCTTC.

The V gene is TRBV5-4, the J gene TRBJ2-7, with 11 bases that match TRBD2. V lost 4 bases, J lost 4 bases, and 1 base stayed unmatched. Germline V gives CDR1 SGHNT, CDR2 YYREEE (reference sequence). This CDR3 spans 13 amino acids. CDR3 residues: CASSGTSGYEQYF. In DNA form, the CDR3 reads TGTGCCAGCAGCGGGACTAGCGGATACGAGCAGTACTTC.

This chain uses TRBV29-1 with TRBJ2-5; D is unresolved. Germline V lookup: CDR1 SQVTM, CDR2 ANQGSEA. V was cut by 4 bases and J by 4 bases, with 13 bases left in between. There are 13 residues in the CDR3. The CDR3 nucleotides read TGCAGCGTTGGAAAAGTGACGGGAGAGACCCAGTACTTC. It translates to CSVGKVTGETQYF.

This chain links TRBV7-9 with TRBJ1-3; D not resolved. Trimming left V 5 bases short and J 4 bases short, with 12 bases between. This CDR3 is built from 14 residues. Germline V CDR1 and CDR2: SEHNR, FQNEAQ (reference sequence). CDR3 coding DNA: TGTGCCAGCAGCCCCGTGTTCGTGGGAAACACCATATATTTT. Translation gives CASSPVFVGNTIYF.

In its sample, this clone was seen a few times. V is TRBV11-2 and J is TRBJ2-2, with 8 bases identical to TRBD2. CDR1 is SGHAT and CDR2 is FQNNGV in the germline V gene. After removal of 4 bases from V and 2 bases from J, the junction contained 15 bases not matched to a gene. The CDR3 consists of 19 residues. Here the CDR3 reads CASSSRGRTSQSNTGELFF. CDR3 nucleotide sequence: TGTGCCAGCAGCTCTCGCGGCCGGACTAGCCAATCCAACACCGGGGAGCTGTTTTTT. Looking up the rest from reference TRBV11-2 and TRBJ2-2 gives the full variable domain: EAGVAQSPRYKIIEKRQSVAFWCNPISGHATLYWYQQILGQGPKLLIQFQNNGVVDDSQLPKDRFSAERLKGVDSTLKIQPAKLEDSAVYLCASSSRGRTSQSNTGELFFGEGSRLTVL.

The chain carries TRBV28 and TRBJ1-3; D gene uncertain. Trimming took off 6 bases at V and 0 bases at J, with 9 bases between the two ends. Germline assignment: CDR1 MDHEN and CDR2 SYDVKM. The CDR3 totals 14 residues. CDR3 loop: CASRIHASGNTIYF. The CDR3 DNA reads as TGTGCCAGCAGAATACATGCCTCTGGAAACACCATATATTTT. Drawing the rest from reference TRBV28 and TRBJ1-3, the complete variable domain is DVKVTQSSRYLVKRTGEKVFLECVQDMDHENMFWYRQDPGLGLRLIYFSYDVKMKEKGDIPEGYSVSREKKERFSLILESASTNQTSMYLCASRIHASGNTIYFGEGSWLTVV.

The rearrangement uses TRBV7-9 and TRBJ2-7, with 8 bases aligning to TRBD2. The germline V gene has CDR1 SEHNR and CDR2 FQNEAQ (reference sequence). This CDR3 comprises 15 residues. V shed 4 bases and J 2 bases; nucleotides not matched to a gene: 7. The CDR3 nucleotides read TGTGCCAGCAGCTCAAGACTAGCGAGAACCTACGAGCAGTACTTC. As protein: CASSSRLARTYEQYF.

This clone appeared a few times. V gene TRBV30 combines with J gene TRBJ2-7, with 8 bases fitting TRBD2. Germline loops: CDR1 GTSNPN, CDR2 SVGIG (reference sequence). Trimming at V came to 5 bases and at J to 3 bases, leaving 15 bases not matched to a gene. The CDR3 has 16 residues. The CDR3 protein is CAWGGGTSRLVYEQYF. In DNA, the CDR3 is TGTGCCTGGGGCGGCGGGACTAGTAGATTGGTCTACGAGCAGTACTTC.

This rearrangement joins TRBV19 to TRBJ1-3, with a possible D match to TRBD1 (5 bases). CDR1 and CDR2 (germline): LNHDA, SQIVND (reference sequence). The CDR3 runs 17 residues. V lost 7 bases to trimming and J lost 0 bases, with 19 bases between them. CDR3 protein: CASTSSRGSISGNTIYF. DNA of the CDR3: TGTGCCAGTACCAGTTCGCGGGGCTCCATCTCTGGAAACACCATATATTTT. The whole variable domain, filled in from reference TRBV19 and TRBJ1-3, reads DGGITQSPKYLFRKEGQNVTLSCEQNLNHDAMYWYRQDPGQGLRLIYYSQIVNDFQKGDIAEGYSVSREKKESFPLTVTSAQKNPTAFYLCASTSSRGSISGNTIYFGEGSWLTVV.

This chain connects TRBV27 to TRBJ2-7, with D perhaps matching TRBD1 (6 bases). The CDR3 loop spans 15 amino acids. Germline CDR1 is MNHEY and CDR2 is SMNVEV (reference sequence). The V and J ends lost 2 bases and 7 bases respectively, with 18 bases between them. In DNA form, the CDR3 reads TGTGCCAGCAGTTTACACAGGGTTTTAAGGTGGGAGCAGTACTTC. Translation: CASSLHRVLRWEQYF.

This clone has a single count. The rearrangement joins TRBV5-1 to TRBJ2-5; D gene unclear. V lost 1 base, J lost 2 bases, and 9 bases lay in between. Germline V lookup: CDR1 SGHRS, CDR2 YFSETQ. The CDR3 loop spans 14 amino acids. CDR3 sequence: CASSLRWAQETQYF. As DNA, the CDR3 is TGCGCCAGCAGCTTGCGCTGGGCACAAGAGACCCAGTACTTC.

This chain uses TRBV9 with TRBJ2-3, with 10 bases lining up with TRBD2. Germline V CDR1 and CDR2: SGDLS, YYNGEE. The V and J ends lost 3 bases and 2 bases, in that order; junction bases with no gene match: 6. The CDR3 contains 16 residues. CDR3 region: CASSEGLAPTTDTQYF. The CDR3 DNA reads TGTGCCAGCAGCGAGGGACTAGCGCCAACCACAGATACGCAGTATTTT. Complete variable domain (other parts from reference TRBV9 and TRBJ2-3): DSGVTQTPKHLITATGQRVTLRCSPRSGDLSVYWYQQSLDQGLQFLIQYYNGEERAKGNILERFSAQQFPDLHSELNLSSLELGDSALYFCASSEGLAPTTDTQYFGPGTRLTVL.

This rearrangement joins TRBV27 to TRBJ1-5, with 7 bases fitting TRBD1. CDR3 length: 15 amino acids. Germline values: CDR1 MNHEY, CDR2 SMNVEV (reference sequence). With 5 bases clipped from V and 3 bases from J, the junction kept 7 bases outside the gene matches. The CDR3 sequence: CASSPLKGANQPQHF. The CDR3 nucleotides read TGTGCCAGCAGTCCCCTGAAGGGGGCCAATCAGCCCCAGCATTTT.

The J gene is TRBJ2-1, the V gene TRBV11-3; 7 bases map to TRBD1. Losses at the gene ends were 5 bases for V and 6 bases for J; bases not matched to a gene: 7. The CDR3 length is 14 residues. Germline values: CDR1 SGHNT, CDR2 YENEEA. The CDR3 bases are TGTGCCAGCAGCCCAATACAGGGGAGCAATGAGCAGTTCTTC. Translation: CASSPIQGSNEQFF.

The gene calls are TRBV15 and TRBJ1-2; 7 positions match TRBD1. CDR1 is LNHNV, CDR2 YYDKDF, per germline (reference sequence). This CDR3 comprises 15 residues. V gave up 1 base and J gave up 6 bases; unmatched junction bases: 8. The CDR3 loop reads CATSRVLTGVDGYTF. The DNA of the CDR3 is TGTGCCACCAGCAGAGTATTAACAGGGGTGGATGGCTACACCTTC.

The chain links TRBV3-1 (or the pseudogene TRBV3-2) to TRBJ2-1, with 9 bases matching TRBD2. Germline CDR1 LGHDT, CDR2 YNNKEL (reference sequence). The J segment lost 3 bases and the V segment lost 7 bases, leaving 4 bases of the junction unmatched. CDR3 length equals 14 residues. This CDR3 is CASTTSGFYNEQFF. The CDR3 bases are TGTGCCAGCACCACTAGCGGGTTCTACAATGAGCAGTTCTTC.

The V gene is TRBV7-6, the J gene TRBJ2-3, with 7 positions matching TRBD2. Germline loops: CDR1 SGHVS, CDR2 FNYEAQ. This CDR3 is built from 15 residues. Losses at the gene ends were 4 bases for V and 0 bases for J; bases not matched to a gene: 4. The CDR3 is CASSSVAGSTDTQYF. In DNA, the CDR3 is TGTGCCAGCAGCTCAGTAGCGGGTAGCACAGATACGCAGTATTTT.

V is TRBV10-3 and J is TRBJ1-2; D is possibly TRBD1 (6 bases). The V and J ends lost 6 bases and 4 bases respectively, with 21 bases between them. Germline V lookup: CDR1 ENHRY, CDR2 SYGVKD. The CDR3 is 16 residues long. In DNA form, the CDR3 reads TGTGCCATCAGGATTGAAGGGGGGGGGCGCAGCTATGGCTACACCTTC. Translating it yields CAIRIEGGGRSYGYTF.

The chain has TRBV18 and TRBJ2-1, with 7 bases that match TRBD2. V lost 1 base, J lost 4 bases, and 7 bases stayed unmatched. Germline assignment: CDR1 KGHSH and CDR2 LQKENI. This CDR3 has 16 amino acids. The CDR3: CASSPLEGGPYNEQFF. Here the CDR3 DNA reads TGTGCCAGCTCACCACTGGAGGGAGGGCCTTACAATGAGCAGTTCTTC.

In its sample, this clone was seen once. This chain connects TRBV28 to TRBJ2-2; 11 bases line up with TRBD1. Per the germline V gene, CDR1 is MDHEN and CDR2 is SYDVKM. V lost 8 bases to trimming and J lost 0 bases; unmatched junction nucleotides: 5. The CDR3 is 16 amino acids. Here the CDR3 DNA reads TGTGCCAGCTGGGACAGGGGGATTGCGAACACCGGGGAGCTGTTTTTT. Translation gives CASWDRGIANTGELFF. The full variable domain, rest sourced from reference TRBV28 and TRBJ2-2, is DVKVTQSSRYLVKRTGEKVFLECVQDMDHENMFWYRQDPGLGLRLIYFSYDVKMKEKGDIPEGYSVSREKKERFSLILESASTNQTSMYLCASWDRGIANTGELFFGEGSRLTVL.

In its sample, this clone was seen a few times. The genes are TRBV2 and TRBJ2-2, with TRBD2 matching 10 bases. CDR1 is SNHLY and CDR2 is FYNNEI in the germline V gene. This CDR3 is built from 14 residues. Trimming removed 5 bases from V and 6 bases from J; junction bases left unmatched: 3. As DNA, the CDR3 is TGTGCCAGCAGTACAGCGGGAGGGTCCGGGGAGCTGTTTTTT. Protein product: CASSTAGGSGELFF.

The chain is built from TRBV24-1 and TRBJ2-3, with TRBD2 as a possible D gene (6 bases). V was shortened by 2 bases and J by 1 base, with 12 bases between the two germline ends. Germline V gives CDR1 KGHDR, CDR2 SFDVKD. The CDR3 is 16 residues long. As DNA, the CDR3 is TGTGCCACCAGTGATTCCCGGACTATCGGCACAGATACGCAGTATTTT. This encodes CATSDSRTIGTDTQYF.

This clone was counted many times. This chain uses TRBV9 with TRBJ2-5; D call uncertain. Germline V gives CDR1 SGDLS, CDR2 YYNGEE. The CDR3 has 14 amino acids. With 3 bases removed from V and 4 bases from J, the gap between germline ends came to 13 bases. CDR3 residues: CASSEYLSRETQYF. The CDR3 DNA reads TGTGCCAGCAGCGAATACCTCTCGAGAGAGACCCAGTACTTC.

The V call is TRBV27, the J call TRBJ2-1; D perhaps matches TRBD1 (6 bases). Trimming took off 6 bases at V and 8 bases at J, with 17 bases between the two ends. The CDR3 is 14 amino acids. Germline CDR1 reads MNHEY; CDR2 reads SMNVEV (reference sequence). The CDR3: CASRTGHQSHEQFF. The CDR3 DNA sequence: TGTGCCAGCAGGACGGGACACCAGAGCCATGAGCAGTTCTTC.

V gene TRBV9 combines with J gene TRBJ2-7; 7 positions match TRBD2. The CDR3 sequence is 14 residues long. V was clipped by 4 bases and J by 3 bases; unmatched bases: 7. Germline CDR1 reads SGDLS; CDR2 reads YYNGEE. The CDR3 DNA follows: TGTGCCAGCAGCCGATTCCGGGGGGACTACGAGCAGTACTTC. This encodes CASSRFRGDYEQYF.

This chain uses TRBV18 with TRBJ2-5; TRBD1 might be the D (6 bases). This CDR3 contains 14 residues. Germline CDR1 is KGHSH and CDR2 is LQKENI. Deletions cut 5 bases from V and 3 bases from J, with 13 bases between. The CDR3 DNA follows: TGTGCCAGCTCAGACTACAAGGGGGAAGAGACCCAGTACTTC. Translation: CASSDYKGEETQYF. The full variable domain, completed using reference TRBV18 and TRBJ2-5, is NAGVMQNPRHLVRRRGQEARLRCSPMKGHSHVYWYRQLPEEGLKFMVYLQKENIIDESGMPKERFSAEFPKEGPSILRIQQVVRGDSAAYFCASSDYKGEETQYFGPGTRLLVL.

This clone was counted only a few times. The CDR3 DNA follows: TGTGCCAGCAGCTTAACTGGAATAGGGGCAGGCACCGGGGAGCTGTTTTTT. Translating gives CASSLTGIGAGTGELFF. The chain is built from TRBV7-6 and TRBJ2-2; TRBD1 might be the D (5 bases). There are 17 residues in the CDR3. V was clipped by 2 bases and J by 4 bases, with 17 bases between them. Germline CDR1 and CDR2: SGHVS and FNYEAQ.